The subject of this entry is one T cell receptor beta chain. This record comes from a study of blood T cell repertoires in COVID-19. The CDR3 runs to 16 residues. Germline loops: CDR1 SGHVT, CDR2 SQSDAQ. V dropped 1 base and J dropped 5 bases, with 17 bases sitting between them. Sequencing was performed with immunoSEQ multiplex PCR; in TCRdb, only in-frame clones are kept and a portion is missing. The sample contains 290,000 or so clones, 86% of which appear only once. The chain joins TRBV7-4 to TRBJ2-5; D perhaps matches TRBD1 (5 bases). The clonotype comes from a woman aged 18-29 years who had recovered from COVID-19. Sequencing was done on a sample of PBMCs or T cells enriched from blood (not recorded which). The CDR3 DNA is TGTGCCAGCAGCTTAGTTTGTGGGGCGCTGAGGGAGACCCAGTACTTC. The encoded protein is CASSLVCGALRETQYF.